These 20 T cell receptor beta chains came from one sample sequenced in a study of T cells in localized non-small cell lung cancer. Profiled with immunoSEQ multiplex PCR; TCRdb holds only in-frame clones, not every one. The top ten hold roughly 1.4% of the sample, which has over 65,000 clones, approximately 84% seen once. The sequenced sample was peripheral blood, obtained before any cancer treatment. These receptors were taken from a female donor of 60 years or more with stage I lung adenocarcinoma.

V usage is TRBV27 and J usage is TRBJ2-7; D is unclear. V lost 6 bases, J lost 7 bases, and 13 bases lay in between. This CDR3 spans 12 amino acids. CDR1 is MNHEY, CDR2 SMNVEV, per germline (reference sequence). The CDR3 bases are TGTGCCAGCAGCCGACCTCACTCGGAGCAGTACTTC. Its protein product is CASSRPHSEQYF.

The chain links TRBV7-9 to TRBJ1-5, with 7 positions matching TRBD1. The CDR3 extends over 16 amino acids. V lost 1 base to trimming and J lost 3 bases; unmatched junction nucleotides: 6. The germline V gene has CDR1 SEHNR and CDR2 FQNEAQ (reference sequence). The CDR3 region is CASSLGAGGPNQPQHF. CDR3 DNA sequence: TGTGCCAGCAGCTTAGGGGCAGGGGGTCCCAATCAGCCCCAGCATTTT.

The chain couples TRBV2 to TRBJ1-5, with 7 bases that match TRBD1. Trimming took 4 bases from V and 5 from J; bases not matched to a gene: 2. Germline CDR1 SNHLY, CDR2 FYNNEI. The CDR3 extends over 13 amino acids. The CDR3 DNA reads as TGTGCCAGCAGTGTTCAGGGGGATCAGCCCCAGCATTTT. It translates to CASSVQGDQPQHF. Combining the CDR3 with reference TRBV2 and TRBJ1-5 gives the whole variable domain EPEVTQTPSHQVTQMGQEVILRCVPISNHLYFYWYRQILGQKVEFLVSFYNNEISEKSEIFDDQFSVERPDGSNFTLKIRSTKLEDSAMYFCASSVQGDQPQHFGDGTRLSIL.

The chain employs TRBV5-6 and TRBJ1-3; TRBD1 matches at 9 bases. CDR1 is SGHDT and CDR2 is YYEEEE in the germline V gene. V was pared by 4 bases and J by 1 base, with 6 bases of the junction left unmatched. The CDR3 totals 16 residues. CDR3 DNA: TGTGCCAGCAGCCCTGGGACAGGGACATCTGGAAACACCATATATTTT. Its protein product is CASSPGTGTSGNTIYF.

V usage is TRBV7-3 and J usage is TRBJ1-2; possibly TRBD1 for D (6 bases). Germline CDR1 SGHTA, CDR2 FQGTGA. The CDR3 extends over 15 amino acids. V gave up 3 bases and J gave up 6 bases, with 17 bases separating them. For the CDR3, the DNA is TGTGCCAGCAGCTTGGGGGCAGGGGAAGGCCATGGCTACACCTTC. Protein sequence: CASSLGAGEGHGYTF.

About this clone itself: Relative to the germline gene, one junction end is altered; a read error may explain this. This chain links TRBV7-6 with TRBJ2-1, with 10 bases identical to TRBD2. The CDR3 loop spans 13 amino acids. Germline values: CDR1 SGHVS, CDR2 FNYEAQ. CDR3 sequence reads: CASSLAGGNEQFF. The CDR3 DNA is TGTGCCAGCAGTTTAGCGGGGGGCAATGAGCAGTTCTTC. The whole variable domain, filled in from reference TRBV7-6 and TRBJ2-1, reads GAGVSQSPRYKVTKRGQDVALRCDPISGHVSLYWYRQALGQGPEFLTYFNYEAQQDKSGLPNDRFSAERPEGSISTLTIQRTEQRDSAMYRCASSLAGGNEQFFGPGTRLTVL.

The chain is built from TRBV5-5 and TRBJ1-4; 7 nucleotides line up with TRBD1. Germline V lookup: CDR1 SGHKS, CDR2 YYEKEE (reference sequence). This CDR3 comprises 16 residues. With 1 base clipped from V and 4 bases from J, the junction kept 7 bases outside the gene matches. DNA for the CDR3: TGTGCCAGCAGCTTGTTACCCCAGGGGGGTAATGAAAAACTGTTTTTT. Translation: CASSLLPQGGNEKLFF.

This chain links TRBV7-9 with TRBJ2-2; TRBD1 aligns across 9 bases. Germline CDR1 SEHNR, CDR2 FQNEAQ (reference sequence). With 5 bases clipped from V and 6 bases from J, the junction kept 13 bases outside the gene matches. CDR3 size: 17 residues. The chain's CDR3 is CASSPRTGVGISGELFF. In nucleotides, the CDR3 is TGTGCCAGCAGCCCCCGGACAGGGGTAGGGATATCCGGGGAGCTGTTTTTT.

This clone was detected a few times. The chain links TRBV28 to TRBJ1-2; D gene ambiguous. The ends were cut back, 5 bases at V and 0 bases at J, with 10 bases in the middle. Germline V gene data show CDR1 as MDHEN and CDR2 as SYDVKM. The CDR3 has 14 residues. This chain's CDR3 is CASSGEHSNYGYTF. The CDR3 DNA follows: TGTGCCAGCAGTGGGGAACATTCTAACTATGGCTACACCTTC.

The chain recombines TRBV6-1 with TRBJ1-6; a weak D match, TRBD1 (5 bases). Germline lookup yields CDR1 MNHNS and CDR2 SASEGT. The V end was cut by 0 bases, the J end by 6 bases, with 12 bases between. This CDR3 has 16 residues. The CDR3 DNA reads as TGTGCCAGCAGTGAAGCAGCAGGGCACGGTAATTCACCCCTCCACTTT. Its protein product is CASSEAAGHGNSPLHF.

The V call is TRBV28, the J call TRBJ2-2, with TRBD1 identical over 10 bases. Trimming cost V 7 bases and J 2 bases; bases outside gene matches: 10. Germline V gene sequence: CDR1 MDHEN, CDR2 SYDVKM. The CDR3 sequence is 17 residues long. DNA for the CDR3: TGTGCCAGCAAGGGGACAGGGGATGGAGGTAACACCGGGGAGCTGTTTTTT. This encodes CASKGTGDGGNTGELFF. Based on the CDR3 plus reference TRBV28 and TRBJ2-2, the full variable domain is DVKVTQSSRYLVKRTGEKVFLECVQDMDHENMFWYRQDPGLGLRLIYFSYDVKMKEKGDIPEGYSVSREKKERFSLILESASTNQTSMYLCASKGTGDGGNTGELFFGEGSRLTVL.

CDR3 in DNA: TGTGCCAGCATCTCTCACCGGGAGGGCCAGTTCGTTGAGCAGTTCTTC. It is translated as CASISHREGQFVEQFF. The chain combines TRBV28 with TRBJ2-1; 8 nucleotides line up with TRBD2. CDR3 size: 16 residues. After removal of 7 bases from V and 9 bases from J, the junction contained 17 bases not matched to a gene. Germline V gene data show CDR1 as MDHEN and CDR2 as SYDVKM.

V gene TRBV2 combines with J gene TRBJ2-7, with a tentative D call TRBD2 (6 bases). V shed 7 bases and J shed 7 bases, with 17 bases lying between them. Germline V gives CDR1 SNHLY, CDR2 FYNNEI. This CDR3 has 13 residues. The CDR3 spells CASTWTPAGEQYF. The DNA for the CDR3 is TGTGCCAGCACATGGACTCCCGCGGGGGAGCAGTACTTC.

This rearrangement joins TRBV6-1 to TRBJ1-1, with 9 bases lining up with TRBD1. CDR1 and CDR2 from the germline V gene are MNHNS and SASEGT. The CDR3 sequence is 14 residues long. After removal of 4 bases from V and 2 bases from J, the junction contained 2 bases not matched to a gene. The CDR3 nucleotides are TGTGCCAGCAGTGCGGACAGGGGAAACACTGAAGCTTTCTTT. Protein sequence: CASSADRGNTEAFF.

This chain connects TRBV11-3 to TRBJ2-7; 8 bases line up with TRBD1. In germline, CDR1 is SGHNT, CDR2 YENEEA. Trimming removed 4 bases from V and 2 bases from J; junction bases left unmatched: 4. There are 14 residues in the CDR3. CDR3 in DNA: TGTGCCAGCAGCTCGGACAGGGTGACCTACGAGCAGTACTTC. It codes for CASSSDRVTYEQYF. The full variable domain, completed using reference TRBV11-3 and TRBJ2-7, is EAGVVQSPRYKIIEKKQPVAFWCNPISGHNTLYWYLQNLGQGPELLIRYENEEAVDDSQLPKDRFSAERLKGVDSTLKIQPAELGDSAVYLCASSSDRVTYEQYFGPGTRLTVT.

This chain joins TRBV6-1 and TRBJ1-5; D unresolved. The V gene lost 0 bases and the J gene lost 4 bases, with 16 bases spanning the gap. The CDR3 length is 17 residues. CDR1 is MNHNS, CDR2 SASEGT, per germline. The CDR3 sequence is CASSEAPRRRRNQPQHF. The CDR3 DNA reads TGTGCCAGCAGTGAAGCGCCCAGGCGAAGGAGAAATCAGCCCCAGCATTTT.

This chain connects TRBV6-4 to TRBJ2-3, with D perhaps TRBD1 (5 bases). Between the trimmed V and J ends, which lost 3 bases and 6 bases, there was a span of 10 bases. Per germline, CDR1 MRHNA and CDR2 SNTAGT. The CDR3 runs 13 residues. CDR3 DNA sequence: TGTGCCAGCAGTGAAGACGCAGGGGATACGCAGTATTTT. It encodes CASSEDAGDTQYF.

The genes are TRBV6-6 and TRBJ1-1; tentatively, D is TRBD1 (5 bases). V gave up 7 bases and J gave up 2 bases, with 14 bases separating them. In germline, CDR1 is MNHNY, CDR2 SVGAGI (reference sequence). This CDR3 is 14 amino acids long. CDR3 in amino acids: CASNFDSLNTEAFF. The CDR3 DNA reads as TGTGCCAGCAATTTCGACAGCTTAAACACTGAAGCTTTCTTT.

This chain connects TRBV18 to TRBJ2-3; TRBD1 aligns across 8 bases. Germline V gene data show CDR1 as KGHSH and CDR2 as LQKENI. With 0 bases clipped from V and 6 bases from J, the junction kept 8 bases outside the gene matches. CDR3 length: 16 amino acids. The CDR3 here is CASSPPSTGAGDTQYF. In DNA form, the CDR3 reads TGTGCCAGCTCACCACCATCGACAGGGGCGGGCGATACGCAGTATTTT.

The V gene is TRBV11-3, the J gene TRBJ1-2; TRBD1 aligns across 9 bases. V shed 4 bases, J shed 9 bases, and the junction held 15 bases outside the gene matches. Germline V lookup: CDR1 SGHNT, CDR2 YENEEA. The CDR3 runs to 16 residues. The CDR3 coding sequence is TGTGCCAGCAGCTATCATTCCCCCGGGACAGGGAATAGCTACACCTTC. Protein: CASSYHSPGTGNSYTF.